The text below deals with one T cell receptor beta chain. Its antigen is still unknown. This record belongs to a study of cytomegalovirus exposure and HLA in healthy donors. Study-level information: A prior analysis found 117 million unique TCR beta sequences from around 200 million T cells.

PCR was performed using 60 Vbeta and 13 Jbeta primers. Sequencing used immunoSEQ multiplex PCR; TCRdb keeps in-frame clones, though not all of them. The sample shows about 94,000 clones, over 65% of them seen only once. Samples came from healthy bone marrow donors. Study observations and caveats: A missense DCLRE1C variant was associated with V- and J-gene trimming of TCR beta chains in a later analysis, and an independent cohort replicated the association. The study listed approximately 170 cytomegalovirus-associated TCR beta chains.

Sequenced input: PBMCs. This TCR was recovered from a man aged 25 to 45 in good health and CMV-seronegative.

CDR3 residues: CASRKTGTYEQYF. In DNA, the CDR3 is TGTGCCAGCAGAAAGACAGGGACCTACGAGCAGTACTTC. This sequence joins TRBV6-6 and TRBJ2-7, with 7 bases lining up with TRBD1. This CDR3 contains 13 residues. Germline V gene data show CDR1 as MNHNY and CDR2 as SVGAGI (reference sequence). V was pared by 6 bases and J by 2 bases, with 4 bases of the junction left unmatched.